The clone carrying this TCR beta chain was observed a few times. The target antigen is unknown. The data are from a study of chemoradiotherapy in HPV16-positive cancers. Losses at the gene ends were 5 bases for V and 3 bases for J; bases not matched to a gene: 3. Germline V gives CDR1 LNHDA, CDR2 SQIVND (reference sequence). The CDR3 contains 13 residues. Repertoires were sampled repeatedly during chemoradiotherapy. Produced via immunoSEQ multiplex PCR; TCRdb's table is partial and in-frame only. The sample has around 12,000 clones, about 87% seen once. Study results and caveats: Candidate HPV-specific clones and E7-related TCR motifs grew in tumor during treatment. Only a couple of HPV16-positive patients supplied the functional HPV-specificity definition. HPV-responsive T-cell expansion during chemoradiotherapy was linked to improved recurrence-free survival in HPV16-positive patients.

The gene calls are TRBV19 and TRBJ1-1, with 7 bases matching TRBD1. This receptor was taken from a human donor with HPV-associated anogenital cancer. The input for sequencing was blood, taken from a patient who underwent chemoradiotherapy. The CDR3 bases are TGTGCCAGTAGTGTTGGGACAGACACTGAAGCTTTCTTT. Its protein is CASSVGTDTEAFF.